This TCR beta chain appears in the sequencing data of a study of blood T cell repertoires in COVID-19. Study information: The United States, Italy and Spain supplied acute and convalescent COVID-19 samples. T cells, B-cell-depleted T cells, or PBMCs provided the cDNA or gDNA that served as material.

The count of this clone is one. Per the original methods: The authors estimated nucleated cell counts from reference gene primer amplification. Assay: immunoSEQ multiplex PCR; the TCRdb copy retains only in-frame clones and omits some. Clone size and the V and J calls come from that table; the DNA yielded D and trimming. The repertoire has about 150,000 clones, approximately 85% of them found once; the top ten carry about 8%. Patients at the Seattle site were enrolled during active infection and followed longitudinally. Sample: peripheral blood. This TCR derives from an older woman with COVID-19, enrolled during active disease.

The CDR3 protein is CASSQDSSARGNTEAFF. The CDR3 DNA sequence: TGCGCCAGCAGCCAAGATTCGAGTGCTCGGGGGAACACTGAAGCTTTCTTT. This chain uses TRBV4-3 with TRBJ1-1, with D unclear. This CDR3 has 17 residues. Trimming took 0 bases from V and 1 from J, leaving 15 bases between them. CDR1 is LGHNA, CDR2 YSLEER, per germline.